A single sample gave rise to the 15 T cell receptor beta chains below, sequenced in a study of vaccination and CD4 T cells after COVID-19 (dated by TCRdb to the early 2020s). The library came from PCR. The reads were generated on an Illumina iSeq 100. DNA from cultured CD4+ T cells underwent TCR sequencing with the Oncomine TCR Beta short-read assay at the Johns Hopkins FTIC core. TCRdb's own reprocessing of the public reads used fastp at Q25 and MiXCR and kept productive beta chains. A single entry per CDR3 protein holds the most common genes and DNA from its merged rows. The sample table shows nearly 20,000 distinct CDR3 sequences, and about 80% are seen once. About a sixth of the sample belongs to the ten largest clones. The treatment or condition label, as the study defines it: roughly ten-day PBMC culture with coronavirus spike peptide pools or control peptides (ViraFEST assay). No antigen has been assigned to these receptors.

The sequences come from CD4+ T cells from blood, cultured in vitro, collected after SARS-CoV-2 vaccination. Every receptor here comes from a human donor who received a COVID-19 vaccine.

The genes are TRBV2 and TRBJ2-7, with 8 bases fitting TRBD2. Per germline, CDR1 SNHLY and CDR2 FYNNEI. V was clipped by 8 bases and J by 3 bases; unmatched bases: 12. This CDR3 has 15 amino acids. The CDR3 nucleotides are TGTGCCAGCCTCAAGCTACCGGGGGGGATCTACGAGCAGTACTTC. Translation gives CASLKLPGGIYEQYF. Combining the CDR3 with reference TRBV2 and TRBJ2-7 gives the whole variable domain EPEVTQTPSHQVTQMGQEVILRCVPISNHLYFYWYRQILGQKVEFLVSFYNNEISEKSEIFDDQFSVERPDGSNFTLKIRSTKLEDSAMYFCASLKLPGGIYEQYFGPGTRLTVT.

This rearrangement joins TRBV6-1 to TRBJ1-1; maybe TRBD1 (5 bases). The CDR3 loop spans 10 amino acids. V lost 10 bases and J 11 bases, leaving 14 bases between the germline ends. In germline, CDR1 is MNHNS, CDR2 SASEGT. CDR3 DNA: TGTGCCACCGGGGTCCGGGGGGCTTTCTTT. Translation gives CATGVRGAFF.

A few counts support this clonotype. The genes are TRBV30 and TRBJ2-3; D not certain. Germline V lookup: CDR1 GTSNPN, CDR2 SVGIG (reference sequence). V was trimmed by 4 bases and J by 0 bases, leaving 11 bases between them. CDR3 length: 14 amino acids. The CDR3 loop reads CAWTVTESTDTQYF. CDR3 nucleotides: TGTGCCTGGACGGTTACGGAAAGCACAGATACGCAGTATTTT.

The sample holds a few counts of this clonotype. This chain connects TRBV19 to TRBJ1-5, with no clear D. Germline V gene sequence: CDR1 LNHDA, CDR2 SQIVND (reference sequence). V was shortened by 1 base and J by 4 bases, with 5 bases between the two germline ends. CDR3 size: 13 residues. The CDR3 region is CASSIALNQPQHF. CDR3 sequence (DNA): TGTGCCAGTAGTATAGCCCTTAATCAGCCCCAGCATTTT.

The chain links TRBV7-9 to TRBJ1-2; D ambiguous. The V end lost 1 base, the J end lost 4 bases, and 7 bases lay between the germline ends. The CDR3 runs to 13 residues. CDR1 is SEHNR, CDR2 FQNEAQ, per germline (reference sequence). The CDR3 is CASSLGGPYGYTF. In DNA, the CDR3 is TGTGCCAGCAGCTTAGGTGGGCCCTATGGCTACACCTTC.

The V call is TRBV19, the J call TRBJ1-2; D gene uncertain. Trimming removed 4 bases at V and 5 bases at J, with 14 bases between. The germline V gene encodes CDR1 LNHDA and CDR2 SQIVND (reference sequence). The CDR3 loop spans 14 amino acids. The CDR3 nucleotides are TGTGCCAGTAGTACCGGGAGGGTCAATTATGGCTACACCTTC. This gives the protein CASSTGRVNYGYTF.

The rearrangement links TRBV20-1 to TRBJ1-2, with D maybe TRBD1 (5 bases). CDR1 is DFQATT, CDR2 SNEGSKA, per germline (reference sequence). Deletions cut 2 bases from V and 7 bases from J, with 11 bases between. The CDR3 runs to 12 residues. DNA for the CDR3: TGCAGTGCTAGAATGGCAGGGAGTGGCTACACCTTC. It codes for CSARMAGSGYTF.

The chain has TRBV2 and TRBJ1-2; no clear D gene. This CDR3 is built from 11 residues. Trimming removed 7 bases from V and 2 bases from J, with 5 bases in between. The germline CDR1 and CDR2 sequences are SNHLY and FYNNEI. The CDR3: CASTGNYGYTF. DNA of the CDR3: TGTGCCAGCACTGGCAACTATGGCTACACCTTC.

This clonotype was observed once. This rearrangement joins TRBV21-1 to TRBJ2-2. TRBV21-1 is noted as a pseudogene. CDR3 length: 21 amino acids. CDR3 nucleotides: TGTGCCAGCAGCAGAACAGCATGGTTGGGTTTCGCATGGGAAAATACCGGGGAGCTGTTTTTT. Translating it yields CASSRTAWLGFAWENTGELFF.

The chain couples TRBV24-1 to TRBJ1-2; the D is unclear. Trimming removed 0 bases at V and 9 bases at J, with 7 bases between. The CDR3 loop spans 12 amino acids. The V gene's germline CDR1 is KGHDR and CDR2 SFDVKD. In DNA form, the CDR3 reads TGTGCCACCAGTGATTTGAAGGAGAGCTACACCTTC. Translation: CATSDLKESYTF.

This clonotype was seen more than once but under ten times. The J gene is TRBJ2-7, the V gene TRBV3-1, with TRBD1 as a possible D gene (6 bases). The DNA end is a closer match to TRBJ2-5, so the J assignment may be wrong. Per germline, CDR1 LGHDT and CDR2 YNNKEL (reference sequence). CDR3 length equals 14 residues. DNA of the CDR3: TGTGCCAGCAGCCAAGAAACAGGGCGTGAGACCCAGTACTTC. This encodes CASSQETGRETQYF.

The chain uses TRBV7-2 and TRBJ2-7, with a tentative D call TRBD2 (6 bases). The CDR3 has 13 amino acids. Trimming shortened V by 4 bases and J by 2 bases, and 9 bases separated the two germline ends. Germline values: CDR1 SGHTA, CDR2 FQGNSA. The DNA for the CDR3 is TGTGCCAGCAGCTGGAGGGGAGCCTACGAGCAGTACTTC. Translating it yields CASSWRGAYEQYF.

This chain joins TRBV6-5 and TRBJ2-2, with D uncertain. This CDR3 is 12 amino acids long. Germline V gene sequence: CDR1 MNHEY, CDR2 SVGAGI. The ends were cut back, 2 bases at V and 2 bases at J, with 0 bases in the middle. CDR3 nucleotides: TGTGCCAGCAGTTACAACACCGGGGAGCTGTTTTTT. Amino acids: CASSYNTGELFF.

The chain links TRBV20-1 to TRBJ2-1; 9 bases align to TRBD2. This CDR3 has 21 residues. V was clipped by 5 bases and J by 0 bases; unmatched bases: 23. Germline V lookup: CDR1 DFQATT, CDR2 SNEGSKA (reference sequence). The CDR3 loop is CSAPKFPGTSSSTLSYNEQFF. CDR3 DNA: TGCAGTGCTCCGAAATTTCCCGGGACTAGCTCAAGTACCCTCTCCTACAATGAGCAGTTCTTC.

This clonotype was found a few times. One end of the junction varies from germline; a read error may be responsible. The CDR3 loop is CASSLGTGGVYGYTF. The CDR3, as DNA: TGTGCCAGCAGCTTGGGGACAGGGGGCGTCTATGGCTACACCTTC. V is TRBV5-3 and J is TRBJ1-2; 12 bases map to TRBD1. TRBV5-3 qualifies as an ORF whose function is uncertain. The CDR3 loop spans 15 amino acids.